The clone carrying this T cell receptor beta chain was recorded a few times. This specimen comes from a study of control samples from healthy donors and cancer patients. The germline V and J ends were trimmed by 3 bases and 6 bases, with 13 bases remaining between them. The CDR3 contains 14 residues. Germline-derived CDR1 and CDR2 are SGDLS and YYNGEE. Measured with immunoSEQ multiplex PCR; TCRdb has only the in-frame clones, and not every one. Among over 200,000 clones listed, about four fifths were seen once. The TCR was taken from an older woman with lung cancer. Material: PBMCs. The chain recombines TRBV9 with TRBJ2-1; D is unclear. This CDR3 is CASSGRSSVNEQFF. The CDR3 bases are TGTGCCAGCAGCGGAAGGAGTTCGGTCAATGAGCAGTTCTTC. Complete variable domain (other parts from reference TRBV9 and TRBJ2-1): DSGVTQTPKHLITATGQRVTLRCSPRSGDLSVYWYQQSLDQGLQFLIQYYNGEERAKGNILERFSAQQFPDLHSELNLSSLELGDSALYFCASSGRSSVNEQFFGPGTRLTVL.